Below, 32 T cell receptor beta chains from the same sample are listed, as sequenced in a study of cytomegalovirus exposure and HLA in healthy donors (dated 2017 in TCRdb). The library was generated by the immunoSEQ multiplex PCR assay. For the multiplex PCR, a mixture combining 60 forward primers for TCR Vbeta segments and 13 reverse primers for TCR Jbeta segments was used. Drawn from immuneACCESS, this table holds only the in-frame rearrangements with V and J called that TCRdb kept. Clones are partly lost; checked studies trace under half to an unresolved V gene and leave the rest unexplained. The sample table lists around 160,000 clones, roughly four fifths of them with a count of one. Jointly, the top ten make up 3.5% to 5% of the sample. Sequencing input: PBMCs. The receptors stem from a middle-aged man in good health and CMV-seropositive.

This chain connects TRBV27 to TRBJ2-5; D uncertain. Germline-derived CDR1 and CDR2 are MNHEY and SMNVEV (reference sequence). The CDR3 consists of 11 residues. Deletions cut 5 bases from V and 5 bases from J, with 6 bases between. The CDR3 region has the DNA TGTGCCAGCAGTCCCTCCGAGACCCAGTACTTC. This gives the protein CASSPSETQYF.

The chain joins TRBV9 to TRBJ1-2; 10 bases line up with TRBD1. With 4 bases clipped from V and 3 bases from J, the junction kept 6 bases outside the gene matches. The germline V gene has CDR1 SGDLS and CDR2 YYNGEE. The CDR3 totals 15 residues. The CDR3 reads CASSLDRGFYYGYTF. DNA of the CDR3: TGTGCCAGCAGCTTGGACAGGGGGTTTTACTATGGCTACACCTTC.

The rearrangement links TRBV5-4 to TRBJ2-7; TRBD2 might be the D (6 bases). The CDR3 has 14 amino acids. V was cut by 4 bases and J by 2 bases, with 13 bases left in between. The V gene's germline CDR1 is SGHNT and CDR2 YYREEE (reference sequence). The chain's CDR3 is CASSQGGGTYEQYF. The CDR3 DNA reads TGTGCCAGCAGCCAGGGTGGAGGGACCTACGAGCAGTACTTC.

This clone was seen only a few times. The chain uses TRBV15 and TRBJ2-3, with 7 nucleotides matching TRBD2. Losses at the gene ends were 1 base for V and 6 bases for J; bases not matched to a gene: 10. This CDR3 region has 16 residues. CDR1 LNHNV and CDR2 YYDKDF come from the germline V gene (reference sequence). CDR3 protein: CATSRVPSGSGDTQYF. The DNA for the CDR3 is TGTGCCACCAGCAGAGTTCCTAGCGGATCCGGTGATACGCAGTATTTT.

The DNA of the CDR3 is TGTGCCAGCAGCCCGACAGGGACCCACGAGCAGTACTTC. This gives the protein CASSPTGTHEQYF. V and J are TRBV7-9 and TRBJ2-7; 7 nucleotides match TRBD1. Germline CDR1 reads SEHNR; CDR2 reads FQNEAQ (reference sequence). V dropped 5 bases and J dropped 5; count of bases not matched to a gene: 6. This CDR3 is built from 13 residues.

The genes are TRBV5-4 and TRBJ1-4; 8 bases agree with TRBD1. Germline CDR1 SGHNT, CDR2 YYREEE (reference sequence). The length of the CDR3 is 14 residues. V lost 4 bases to trimming and J lost 5 bases; unmatched junction nucleotides: 4. CDR3 residues: CASSGTGGNEKLFF. CDR3 in DNA: TGTGCCAGCAGCGGGACAGGTGGGAATGAAAAACTGTTTTTT. The variable domain in full, with the rest retrieved from reference TRBV5-4 and TRBJ1-4, is ETGVTQSPTHLIKTRGQQVTLRCSSQSGHNTVSWYQQALGQGPQFIFQYYREEENGRGNFPPRFSGLQFPNYSSELNVNALELDDSALYLCASSGTGGNEKLFFGSGTQLSVL.

The CDR3 DNA reads as TGCGCCAGCCGGGACAGGAGCGAAAAACTGTTTTTT. Its translation is CASRDRSEKLFF. The chain couples TRBV10-2 to TRBJ1-4; 8 nucleotides agree with TRBD1. V trimming: 8 bases; J trimming: 8 bases; junction bases outside the gene matches: 4. This CDR3 comprises 12 residues. The germline V gene encodes CDR1 WSHSY and CDR2 SAAADI.

The genes are TRBV29-1 and TRBJ2-1; 8 nucleotides line up with TRBD1. CDR1 and CDR2 (germline): SQVTM, ANQGSEA. The CDR3 runs to 15 residues. J was trimmed by 6 bases and V by 5 bases; bases with no gene match: 12. The chain's CDR3 is CSVHGQGILSNEQFF. CDR3 coding DNA: TGCAGCGTTCACGGACAGGGTATCTTAAGCAATGAGCAGTTCTTC.

This clone has only a few counts. This chain links TRBV13 with TRBJ2-7; 7 nucleotides match TRBD1. Losses at the gene ends were 3 bases for V and 3 bases for J; bases not matched to a gene: 5. The CDR3 has 14 amino acids. Germline V lookup: CDR1 PRHDT, CDR2 FYEKMQ (reference sequence). CDR3: CASSLGQPFYEQYF. CDR3 coding DNA: TGTGCCAGCAGCTTGGGACAGCCCTTCTACGAGCAGTACTTC.

This clone was observed a few times. The V and J genes are TRBV9 and TRBJ1-2; D is unresolved. The ends were cut back, 7 bases at V and 4 bases at J, with 8 bases in the middle. There are 11 residues in the CDR3. Germline V gene lookup returns CDR1 SGDLS and CDR2 YYNGEE. CDR3 DNA sequence: TGTGCCAGCGGGGAGGTCTATGGCTACACCTTC. Its protein product is CASGEVYGYTF.

This sequence joins TRBV4-3 and TRBJ1-1; perhaps TRBD1 as D (5 bases). CDR3 length equals 13 residues. V lost 3 bases and J lost 4, with 9 bases in between. Germline CDR1 is LGHNA and CDR2 is YSLEER. The CDR3 region is CASSQMGGTEAFF. The CDR3 DNA reads TGCGCCAGCAGCCAGATGGGGGGCACTGAAGCTTTCTTT.

This chain joins TRBV5-8 and TRBJ1-5, with 7 bases that match TRBD1. Losses at the gene ends were 4 bases for V and 5 bases for J; bases not matched to a gene: 6. The CDR3 sequence is 14 residues long. Germline V gene data show CDR1 as SGHTS and CDR2 as YDEGEE. The CDR3 nucleotides are TGTGCCAGCAGCCTCGACAGGGTATATCAGCCCCAGCATTTT. It is translated as CASSLDRVYQPQHF.

J is TRBJ1-2 and V is TRBV5-1; 7 nucleotides agree with TRBD1. CDR3 length: 14 amino acids. CDR1 and CDR2 (germline): SGHRS, YFSETQ. With 5 bases clipped from V and 3 bases from J, the junction kept 7 bases outside the gene matches. CDR3 in DNA: TGCGCCAGCAGACCCGACAGGGCCTACTATGGCTACACCTTC. Encoded protein: CASRPDRAYYGYTF.

This chain connects TRBV5-1 to TRBJ2-6; possible D gene TRBD1, 6 bases. Trimming took off 4 bases at V and 1 base at J, with 15 bases between the two ends. This CDR3 region has 17 residues. The germline CDR1 and CDR2 sequences are SGHRS and YFSETQ. CDR3 loop: CASSRGPGDSGANVLTF. The CDR3 region has the DNA TGCGCCAGCAGCCGCGGTCCAGGGGATTCTGGGGCCAACGTCCTGACTTTC.

This clone was seen only once. The genes are TRBV9 and TRBJ2-7; 7 bases line up with TRBD2. V lost 1 base to trimming and J lost 3 bases; unmatched junction nucleotides: 4. Germline V lookup: CDR1 SGDLS, CDR2 YYNGEE. The CDR3 length is 14 residues. Written as DNA, the CDR3 is TGTGCCAGCAGCGTAAGCGGGGCCAACTACGAGCAGTACTTC. It codes for CASSVSGANYEQYF. The full variable domain, its missing parts supplied by reference TRBV9 and TRBJ2-7, is DSGVTQTPKHLITATGQRVTLRCSPRSGDLSVYWYQQSLDQGLQFLIQYYNGEERAKGNILERFSAQQFPDLHSELNLSSLELGDSALYFCASSVSGANYEQYFGPGTRLTVT.

The J gene is TRBJ1-3, the V gene TRBV9; no clear D gene. V gave up 2 bases and J gave up 0 bases, with 15 bases separating them. The length of the CDR3 is 17 residues. Germline CDR1 SGDLS, CDR2 YYNGEE. CDR3 loop: CASSVGGSDSSGNTIYF. DNA for the CDR3: TGTGCCAGCAGCGTTGGCGGCTCGGATTCCTCTGGAAACACCATATATTTT.

V usage is TRBV5-1 and J usage is TRBJ2-3; TRBD2 agrees at 10 bases. This CDR3 region has 15 residues. V was pared by 3 bases and J by 5 bases, with 6 bases of the junction left unmatched. Germline V gene data show CDR1 as SGHRS and CDR2 as YFSETQ. CDR3 coding DNA: TGCGCCAGCAGCTCTCAGCGGGGGGGCCGAGATACGCAGTATTTT. As protein: CASSSQRGGRDTQYF.

CDR3 nucleotides: TGTGCCAGCAGCGTAGGAGGGACTAGCGGGCTGAATGAGCAGTTCTTC. Translation: CASSVGGTSGLNEQFF. The gene calls are TRBV9 and TRBJ2-1, with 12 positions matching TRBD2. The CDR3 is 16 residues long. After removal of 0 bases from V and 7 bases from J, the junction contained 5 bases not matched to a gene. Germline CDR1 is SGDLS and CDR2 is YYNGEE.

The chain combines TRBV27 with TRBJ2-3, with 7 bases fitting TRBD2. This CDR3 is 12 amino acids long. V lost 11 bases and J lost 6; bases outside the gene matches: 8. Germline V gene data show CDR1 as MNHEY and CDR2 as SMNVEV (reference sequence). The CDR3 region is CACGGLADTQYF. CDR3 nucleotides: TGTGCCTGCGGGGGTTTGGCGGATACGCAGTATTTT.

J is TRBJ1-4 and V is TRBV6-5; D is uncertain. The CDR3 is 16 amino acids. CDR1 and CDR2 (germline): MNHEY, SVGAGI. V was cut by 3 bases and J by 8 bases, with 19 bases left in between. The CDR3, as DNA: TGTGCCAGCAGTTATCGACACCCACTAGTGGGGGAAAAACTGTTTTTT. Amino acids: CASSYRHPLVGEKLFF.

There are many counts of this clone. This chain joins TRBV5-4 and TRBJ1-1; unclear D gene. CDR1 and CDR2 (germline): SGHNT, YYREEE (reference sequence). The germline V and J ends were trimmed by 4 bases and 1 base, with 11 bases remaining between them. The length of the CDR3 is 14 residues. The CDR3 nucleotides read TGTGCCAGCAGCCCACGACGGGAGAACACTGAAGCTTTCTTT. Translating it yields CASSPRRENTEAFF.

The V gene is TRBV5-5, the J gene TRBJ1-3; 7 nucleotides agree with TRBD1. Germline loops: CDR1 SGHKS, CDR2 YYEKEE (reference sequence). CDR3 length: 13 amino acids. The trim removed 4 bases at V and 8 bases at J, leaving 6 bases unmatched. The CDR3 DNA follows: TGTGCCAGCAGCACTAACAGGGGAGACACCATATATTTT. Its translation is CASSTNRGDTIYF. The full variable domain, with the rest looked up from reference TRBV5-5 and TRBJ1-3, is DAGVTQSPTHLIKTRGQQVTLRCSPISGHKSVSWYQQVLGQGPQFIFQYYEKEERGRGNFPDRFSARQFPNYSSELNVNALLLGDSALYLCASSTNRGDTIYFGEGSWLTVV.

The chain carries TRBV14 and TRBJ2-5; possibly TRBD1 for D (5 bases). Looked up from germline, CDR1 is SGHDN and CDR2 is FVKESK. The CDR3 extends over 14 amino acids. Between the trimmed V and J ends, which lost 3 bases and 2 bases, there was a span of 10 bases. The CDR3 DNA reads TGTGCCAGCAGCCACGCAGGGCTACAAGAGACCCAGTACTTC. Its protein product is CASSHAGLQETQYF.

The rearrangement uses TRBV7-9 and TRBJ2-7; D call uncertain. CDR1 is SEHNR, CDR2 FQNEAQ, per germline (reference sequence). The V end lost 2 bases, the J end lost 5 bases, and 16 bases lay between the germline ends. The CDR3 sequence is 15 residues long. The CDR3 loop is CASSLWAPSSDEQYF. DNA for the CDR3: TGTGCCAGCAGCTTATGGGCCCCCTCTTCGGACGAGCAGTACTTC.

The CDR3 region has the DNA TGTGCCAGCAGCCCTCGGACTAGCGGAAACTCCTACGAGCAGTACTTC. Protein product: CASSPRTSGNSYEQYF. The chain has TRBV7-8 and TRBJ2-7; 10 bases fit TRBD2. The CDR3 totals 16 residues. The V and J ends lost 5 bases and 0 bases, in that order; junction bases with no gene match: 7. CDR1 and CDR2 from the germline V gene are SGHVS and FQNEAQ.

This chain connects TRBV27 to TRBJ1-1, with 8 bases matching TRBD1. Trimming cost V 6 bases and J 1 base; bases outside gene matches: 1. CDR1 is MNHEY and CDR2 is SMNVEV in the germline V gene (reference sequence). The CDR3 has 13 amino acids. As DNA, the CDR3 is TGTGCCAGCAGCCAGGGGGCGAACACTGAAGCTTTCTTT. As protein: CASSQGANTEAFF.

The gene calls are TRBV19 and TRBJ2-5; TRBD1 matches at 9 bases. With 5 bases clipped from V and 5 bases from J, the junction kept 6 bases outside the gene matches. The CDR3 has 14 residues. Germline V gene data show CDR1 as LNHDA and CDR2 as SQIVND (reference sequence). Written as DNA, the CDR3 is TGTGCCAGTAGTGATGGGACAGGGCGCGAGACCCAGTACTTC. This encodes CASSDGTGRETQYF.

This chain connects TRBV19 to TRBJ1-5; D remains unclear. Germline CDR1 is LNHDA and CDR2 is SQIVND (reference sequence). Deletions cut 5 bases from V and 0 bases from J, with 8 bases between. The CDR3 runs to 14 residues. CDR3 protein: CASSLEVSNQPQHF. As DNA, the CDR3 is TGTGCCAGTAGTTTGGAGGTTAGCAATCAGCCCCAGCATTTT.

The chain has TRBV6-4 and TRBJ2-7; TRBD1 matches 9 bases. J lost 3 bases, V lost 8 bases, and 8 bases had no gene match. In germline, CDR1 is MRHNA, CDR2 SNTAGT. The CDR3 runs to 14 residues. The CDR3 nucleotides read TGTGCCAGCTACCGGACAGGGGCGGGCTACGAGCAGTACTTC. This translates into CASYRTGAGYEQYF.

This clone has only one observation. The rearrangement uses TRBV30 and TRBJ2-1; D is undetermined. The V end lost 3 bases, the J end lost 0 bases, and 12 bases lay between the germline ends. There are 15 residues in the CDR3. Germline CDR1 GTSNPN, CDR2 SVGIG (reference sequence). The CDR3 bases are TGTGCCTGGAGCGGTACGGGTTTCTCCTACAATGAGCAGTTCTTC. It codes for CAWSGTGFSYNEQFF.

The chain combines TRBV30 with TRBJ1-2; a weak D match, TRBD1 (6 bases). CDR3 length: 13 amino acids. The V end lost 2 bases, the J end lost 11 bases, and 18 bases lay between the germline ends. Per the germline V gene, CDR1 is GTSNPN and CDR2 is SVGIG (reference sequence). The CDR3 sequence: CAWSPSTRGIYTF. CDR3 nucleotides: TGTGCCTGGAGTCCCTCCACCAGGGGAATATACACCTTC. Full variable domain (outside the CDR3, taken from reference TRBV30 and TRBJ1-2): SQTIHQWPATLVQPVGSPLSLECTVEGTSNPNLYWYRQAAGRGLQLLFYSVGIGQISSEVPQNLSASRPQDRQFILSSKKLLLSDSGFYLCAWSPSTRGIYTFGSGTRLTVV.

The J gene is TRBJ1-2, the V gene TRBV25-1, with D maybe TRBD1 (5 bases). The CDR3 totals 11 residues. In germline, CDR1 is MGHDK, CDR2 SYGVNS. V dropped 6 bases and J dropped 8 bases, with 10 bases sitting between them. For the CDR3, the DNA is TGTGCCAGCAGCGGGGGAAAGGGCTACACCTTC. Translating it yields CASSGGKGYTF.